These 21 T cell receptor beta chains came from one sample sequenced in a study of T cell repertoires in cytomegalovirus infection. These receptors' antigens are unknown. TCRdb used MiXCR to reprocess the reads, holding one entry per CDR3 protein. Of about a million distinct CDR3 sequences in the sample, approximately 33% were seen once. The sequences come from cultured CD8+ T cells from PBMCs, collected from culture after CMV antigen stimulation. Receptor source: a human donor in good health (CMV status not recorded). Some clones in this sample may be carry-over from other donors' samples.

In this sample, this clonotype turned up a few times. This chain uses TRBV7-8 with TRBJ2-7; D remains ambiguous. The CDR3 loop spans 11 amino acids. Trimming shortened V by 8 bases and J by 1 base, and 6 bases separated the two germline ends. Germline values: CDR1 SGHVS, CDR2 FQNEAQ. The CDR3 sequence: CASGESYEQYV. The CDR3 DNA sequence: TGTGCCAGCGGGGAATCCTACGAGCAGTACGTC.

This clonotype occurred a few times. The chain joins TRBV6-1 to TRBJ2-1; 10 bases agree with TRBD2. J was trimmed by 7 bases and V by 10 bases; bases with no gene match: 7. CDR1 is MNHNS, CDR2 SASEGT, per germline. The CDR3 runs 13 residues. In DNA, the CDR3 is TGTGCCACCGGACTAGCGGTGTGGAATGAGCAGTTCTTC. This translates into CATGLAVWNEQFF.

On this clonotype itself: With a much larger clone just one base away, this may be a read error. The V call is TRBV7-8, the J call TRBJ2-7, with TRBD1 matching over 9 bases. The length of the CDR3 is 13 residues. Per germline, CDR1 SGHVS and CDR2 FQNEAQ. The V segment lost 5 bases and the J segment 8 bases; nucleotides outside the gene matches: 7. CDR3 sequence: CASSPGQGTKQYF. Written as DNA, the CDR3 is TGTGCCAGCAGCCCTGGACAGGGGACCAAGCAGTACTTC.

This clonotype was detected only once. The gene calls are TRBV20-1 and TRBJ2-7, with D unresolved. Germline V CDR1 and CDR2: DFQATT, SNEGSKA (reference sequence). V lost 0 bases, J lost 6 bases, and 15 bases lay in between. The CDR3 runs 14 residues. This CDR3 is CSARDRAHWGEQYF. For the CDR3, the DNA is TGCAGTGCTAGAGATCGGGCTCACTGGGGCGAGCAGTACTTC.

On this clonotype: A much bigger clone sits one base away, suggesting this may be a read error. The chain employs TRBV7-9 and TRBJ1-1, with a tentative D call TRBD1 (6 bases). Trimming cost V 4 bases and J 1 base, with 10 bases left between them. The V gene's germline CDR1 is SEHNR and CDR2 FQNEAQ (reference sequence). The CDR3 contains 14 residues. The CDR3 DNA sequence: TGTGCCAGCAGCTCAACCAGGGGGAACACTGAAGCTTTCTTT. Amino acid sequence: CASSSTRGNTEAFF.

In its sample, this clonotype was seen a few times. The chain recombines TRBV7-6 with TRBJ2-1, with 10 bases aligning to TRBD2. Germline-derived CDR1 and CDR2 are SGHVS and FNYEAQ. V was clipped by 8 bases and J by 4 bases; unmatched bases: 8. There are 15 residues in the CDR3. CDR3 nucleotide sequence: TGTGCCAGCGCACCGGGACTAGCGCTTTACAATGAGCAGTTCTTC. It is translated as CASAPGLALYNEQFF.

This clonotype has a single count. The rearrangement joins TRBV6-8 to TRBJ2-1; 7 bases are a match to TRBD2. The V segment lost 2 bases and the J segment 1 base; nucleotides outside the gene matches: 2. The CDR3 length is 15 residues. Germline V gene lookup returns CDR1 MNHGY and CDR2 SAAAGT. The CDR3 is CASSYKRGSYNEQFF. DNA of the CDR3: TGTGCCAGCAGTTACAAGCGGGGATCCTACAATGAGCAGTTCTTC.

As to this clonotype: An end of the junction does not agree with germline; a read error may underlie this. This chain connects TRBV7-6 to TRBJ2-4; no definite D call. The length of the CDR3 is 12 residues. The germline gives CDR1 SGHVS, CDR2 FNYEAQ. The CDR3 nucleotides read TGTGCTAGCAGCCTCAGCCGGGCCATCAAGTACTTC. Its protein product is CASSLSRAIKYF.

The V and J genes are TRBV5-5 and TRBJ2-3; D perhaps matches TRBD2 (6 bases). This CDR3 spans 13 amino acids. Germline V lookup: CDR1 SGHKS, CDR2 YYEKEE (reference sequence). V lost 5 bases to trimming and J lost 14 bases, with 21 bases between them. In DNA form, the CDR3 reads TGTGCCAGCAGTACGGGGGATGGCGGGGTGACGTATTTT. Amino acid sequence: CASSTGDGGVTYF.

J is TRBJ2-1 and V is TRBV10-3, with 8 bases lining up with TRBD1. V shed 2 bases, J shed 8 bases, and the junction held 11 bases outside the gene matches. The CDR3 is 16 residues long. Per the germline V gene, CDR1 is ENHRY and CDR2 is SYGVKD. The CDR3 sequence is CAISEAPDPGGDEQFF. CDR3 DNA: TGTGCCATCAGTGAGGCCCCTGATCCAGGGGGCGATGAGCAGTTCTTC.

This clonotype was counted only a few times. CDR3 in amino acids: CASSTGTGGSQPQHF. The CDR3 nucleotides are TGCGCCAGCAGTACCGGGACAGGGGGCTCGCAGCCCCAGCATTTT. V usage is TRBV10-2 and J usage is TRBJ1-5, with TRBD1 identical over 12 bases. After removal of 5 bases from V and 7 bases from J, the junction contained 6 bases not matched to a gene. CDR1 and CDR2 from the germline V gene are WSHSY and SAAADI. The CDR3 totals 15 residues.

The chain recombines TRBV6-8 with TRBJ2-7; TRBD1 matches 8 bases. V lost 6 bases, J lost 2 bases, and 6 bases stayed unmatched. This CDR3 comprises 14 residues. Germline V gene lookup returns CDR1 MNHGY and CDR2 SAAAGT. CDR3 sequence: CASSRQGRAYEQYF. CDR3 DNA: TGTGCCAGCAGCCGACAGGGGAGAGCCTACGAGCAGTACTTC.

This clonotype was recorded at least ten times. This sequence joins TRBV7-8 and TRBJ1-2; D may be TRBD1 (5 bases). V dropped 4 bases and J dropped 4 bases, with 31 bases sitting between them. CDR3 length equals 20 residues. Germline V lookup: CDR1 SGHVS, CDR2 FQNEAQ. This chain's CDR3 is CASSSAGPGRLTNKPYGYTF. CDR3 DNA: TGTGCCAGCAGCTCGGCGGGGCCAGGGCGACTAACTAATAAACCCTATGGCTACACCTTC.

The chain has TRBV15 and TRBJ2-6; 8 bases line up with TRBD1. The V gene's germline CDR1 is LNHNV and CDR2 YYDKDF (reference sequence). CDR3 length: 17 amino acids. Unmatched junction bases numbered 6, after V lost 5 bases and J lost 0 bases. DNA of the CDR3: TGTGCCACCAGCGCAGGGGGCGCCCCCTCTGGGGCCAACGTCCTGACTTTC. Translation gives CATSAGGAPSGANVLTF.

The V gene is TRBV10-3, the J gene TRBJ2-1; 9 nucleotides line up with TRBD2. Germline lookup yields CDR1 ENHRY and CDR2 SYGVKD. The CDR3 has 14 amino acids. V lost 2 bases and J lost 6; bases outside the gene matches: 2. CDR3 amino acids: CAISELAGSNEQFF. The CDR3 region has the DNA TGTGCCATCAGTGAGCTAGCGGGAAGCAATGAGCAGTTCTTC.

This clonotype was seen more than once but under ten times. Here the CDR3 reads CATSGTGSYNEQFF. The CDR3 DNA reads TGTGCCACCTCCGGGACAGGGTCCTACAATGAGCAGTTCTTC. V gene TRBV6-2 or TRBV6-3 combines with J gene TRBJ2-1, with TRBD1 identical over 9 bases. Looked up from germline, CDR1 is MNHEY and CDR2 is SVGEGT. CDR3 length: 14 amino acids. Losses at the gene ends were 10 bases for V and 1 base for J; bases not matched to a gene: 5.

About this clonotype: An end of the junction does not agree with germline; a read error may underlie this. The V gene is TRBV12-3 or TRBV12-4, the J gene TRBJ1-6, with no clear D. This CDR3 is 15 amino acids long. The CDR3 protein is CASRGSQNYNSSLHF. CDR3 in DNA: TGTGCCAGCAGGGGTTCACAGAACTATAATTCATCCCTCCACTTT.

The chain employs TRBV28 and TRBJ2-1; tentative D call: TRBD2 (7 bases). The CDR3 is 14 amino acids. V lost 3 bases and J 6 bases, leaving 12 bases between the germline ends. The germline V gene has CDR1 MDHEN and CDR2 SYDVKM. CDR3 residues: CASSLGGAFNEQFF. The DNA of the CDR3 is TGTGCCAGCAGTTTGGGGGGGGCCTTCAATGAGCAGTTCTTC.

Of note for this clonotype: A clone one base away is much larger, so this may be a read error. V usage is TRBV7-6 and J usage is TRBJ2-1, with 12 bases matching TRBD2. The CDR3 is made up of 15 amino acids. CDR1 and CDR2 (germline): SGHVS, FNYEAQ. CDR3 sequence (DNA): TGTGTCAGCAGCGAACTAGCGGGGGGAGGCAATGAGCAGTTCTTC. Its translation: CVSSELAGGGNEQFF.

The chain links TRBV7-9 to TRBJ1-2; TRBD1 might be the D (5 bases). V lost 3 bases to trimming and J lost 0 bases, with 11 bases between them. Germline V gene sequence: CDR1 SEHNR, CDR2 FQNEAQ (reference sequence). The CDR3 runs to 15 residues. The CDR3: CASSFEEGPNYGYTF. The CDR3 bases are TGTGCCAGCAGCTTCGAGGAGGGGCCTAACTATGGCTACACCTTC.

V gene TRBV4-2 combines with J gene TRBJ2-1; no clear D gene. There are 12 residues in the CDR3. CDR1 LGHNA and CDR2 YNFKEQ come from the germline V gene. Trimming shortened V by 0 bases and J by 8 bases, and 5 bases separated the two germline ends. CDR3 nucleotide sequence: TGTGCCAGCAGCCAAGATGGAGATGAGCAGTTCTTC. Amino acid sequence: CASSQDGDEQFF.